A single count supports the clone carrying this TCR beta chain. Its antigen remains unknown. TCRbeta CDR3 was sequenced at survey depth with template counts. Measured with immunoSEQ multiplex PCR; TCRdb has only the in-frame clones, and not every one. The data hold approximately 2,000 clones, with 64% observed a single time. This research-autopsy study prospectively enrolled adult allogeneic hematopoietic cell transplant recipients with steroid-refractory graft-versus-host disease. These data belong to a study of tissue T cells after allogeneic stem cell transplantation. General study results and limits: Sampling depth was limited, and the cohort was small and clinically varied. Blood and spleen captured only part of the tissue TCR repertoire.

Per germline, CDR1 SGHVS and CDR2 FQNEAQ. The V end was cut by 4 bases, the J end by 10 bases, with 14 bases between. The CDR3 has 13 residues. The sequence was obtained from a male patient at least 60 years old with steroid-refractory graft-versus-host disease after an allogeneic stem cell transplant. Some T cells may possibly be graft donor cells. The sequences come from ileal tissue, collected at autopsy. V usage is TRBV7-8 and J usage is TRBJ2-1; D ambiguous. CDR3 region: CASSSPGRPEQFF. CDR3 sequence (DNA): TGTGCCAGCAGCTCACCCGGGCGCCCCGAGCAGTTCTTC.